This T cell receptor beta chain was observed in a study of blood T cell repertoires in COVID-19. Study at large: Sites across the United States, Italy and Spain contributed samples from acute and convalescent COVID-19. T cells, B-cell-depleted T cells, or PBMCs provided the cDNA or gDNA that served as material.

Original handling: Estimation of nucleated cell counts relied on the amplification of reference gene primers. The method was immunoSEQ multiplex PCR; TCRdb's version includes in-frame clones alone and lacks a portion of them. Clonal size and the V and J genes are those of that table, whereas D and trimming came from the DNA. The data contain approximately 140,000 clones, 84% of them singletons. One Seattle source followed patients from active infection through their disease course. Germline V gene sequence: CDR1 MNHEY, CDR2 SVGAGI. Trimming at V came to 4 bases and at J to 3 bases, leaving 4 bases not matched to a gene. The length of the CDR3 is 16 residues.

The chain has TRBV6-5 and TRBJ2-5, with TRBD2 matching over 14 bases. The sample comprised peripheral blood. The TCR originated in a young man with COVID-19, enrolled during active disease. CDR3 nucleotide sequence: TGTGCCAGCAGTTCGGGGGGACTAGCGGGAGAAGAGACCCAGTACTTC. The encoded protein is CASSSGGLAGEETQYF.